This T cell receptor (beta chain) was found in a study of T-cell reconstitution after alpha-beta-depleted transplantation in children. Study observations and caveats: Day-60 TCRbeta diversity that was high in some patients was derived from surviving recipient T cells and thymic progenitors.

The germline V and J ends were trimmed by 2 bases and 7 bases, with 6 bases remaining between them. In germline, CDR1 is SGHTA, CDR2 FQGNSA. The length of the CDR3 is 12 residues. Researchers prepared the TCRbeta library using unique molecular identifiers, the study reports. Via MiXCR, TCRdb re-called the PCR reads, giving one row per CDR3 protein. Among some 140,000 distinct CDR3 sequences, 8% to 10% were seen once, and the ten largest hold less than 25%. As regards this clonotype: Its specificity is unknown.

The origin of this receptor is a girl younger than two who had a stem cell transplant for combined immunodeficiency, so the T cells may come from the graft donor. The chain couples TRBV7-2 to TRBJ2-1, with D unclear. The material was PBMCs, mostly from graft donor cells, obtained 180 days after TCRalphabeta/CD19-depleted stem cell transplant. The CDR3 protein is CASSLRWNEQFF. The CDR3 DNA sequence: TGTGCCAGCAGCTTAAGGTGGAATGAGCAGTTCTTC.